The rows below give T cell receptor beta chains drawn from one sample of a study of response to subunit inactivated influenza vaccine. TCRdb recomputed calls from the RT-PCR reads with MiXCR, one row per CDR3 protein. The sample lists hundreds of thousands of distinct CDR3 sequences, roughly a fifth seen once, with about a tenth in the top ten. The sample consisted of PBMCs from blood, taken 21 months after vaccination. These receptors all stem from a man between 50 and 75 years old who received an inactivated influenza vaccine. The CDR3 runs from the conserved cysteine through the conserved F or W. A D gene is named only where the DNA matches it firmly. Where a row states a size, it is once, few, many or the class of an expanded clone; other rows omit it.

d_call clone_size cdr3_length j_call v_call cdr3_nt cdr3_aa
NA NA 16 TRBJ2-1 TRBV4-1 TGCGCCAGCAGCCAAGTGGTGGGGTTCTCCTACAATGAGCAGTTCTTC CASSQVVGFSYNEQFF
NA NA 13 TRBJ2-3 TRBV12-3/TRBV12-4 TGTGCCAGCAGTCCGACCCCGTCAGATACGCAGTATTTT CASSPTPSDTQYF
TRBD1 few 16 TRBJ2-2 TRBV11-3 TGTGCCAGCAGCCCCCGCGGGACAGGGGGCTCCGGGGAGCTGTTTTTT CASSPRGTGGSGELFF
NA NA 13 TRBJ1-5 TRBV12-3/TRBV12-4 TGTGCCAGCAGTTTAGGGCCATATCAGCCCCAGCATTTT CASSLGPYQPQHF
TRBD1 few 14 TRBJ1-6 TRBV11-2 TGTGCCAGCAGCCAAGGACAGGGTGGTTCACCCCTCCACTTT CASSQGQGGSPLHF
TRBD1 few 15 TRBJ1-1 TRBV4-2 TGTGCCAGCAGCCCGCGACAGGGGGCGGGCGCTGAAGCTTTCTTT CASSPRQGAGAEAFF
NA NA 15 TRBJ2-1 TRBV6-2/TRBV6-3 TGTGCCAGCAGTTACTCAAAAAACCGATGGAATGAGCAGTTCTTC CASSYSKNRWNEQFF
NA many 14 TRBJ1-5 TRBV19 TGTGCCAGTAGGAACCTTATGAGCAATCAGCCCCAGCATTTT CASRNLMSNQPQHF
NA many 14 TRBJ1-5 TRBV7-2 TGTGCCAGCAGCTCGGGACGGAACAATCAGCCCCAGCATTTT CASSSGRNNQPQHF
TRBD2 NA 14 TRBJ2-3 TRBV6-5 TGTGCCAGCAGTTACAGCCTAGCGGGAGATACGCAGTATTTT CASSYSLAGDTQYF
NA NA 16 TRBJ2-7 TRBV18 TGTGCCAGCTCCCCGCTAATGCCAGGGGCATCCTACGAGCAGTACTTC CASSPLMPGASYEQYF
NA few 15 TRBJ2-1 TRBV6-2/TRBV6-3 TGTGCCAGCAGTTATGGGGACCCTGCCTACAATGAGCAGTTCTTC CASSYGDPAYNEQFF
NA many 14 TRBJ1-2 TRBV20-1 TGCAGTGCTAGAGAGGCACATTCCTTAACGGGCTACACCTTC CSAREAHSLTGYTF
NA NA 16 TRBJ1-6 TRBV2 TGTGCCAGCAGTGATTTCCGGGAAAGAAAAAATTCACCCCTCCACTTT CASSDFRERKNSPLHF
NA many 14 TRBJ2-7 TRBV20-1 TGCAGTGCTAGGGGCGGGAACAACCCCTACGAGCAGTACTTC CSARGGNNPYEQYF
TRBD1 few 16 TRBJ1-1 TRBV5-4 TGTGCCAGCAGATCGGGACAGGGGGCCTGGGGCACTGAAGCTTTCTTT CASRSGQGAWGTEAFF
NA few 17 TRBJ2-6 TRBV11-2 TGTGCCAGCAGACGTCCCGGCTCCCGCTCTGGGGCCAACGTCCTGACTTTC CASRRPGSRSGANVLTF